Given below is one T cell receptor beta chain in context. Its antigen is unknown. The data were taken from a study of response to subunit inactivated influenza vaccine. Findings of the study overall: Authors suggested seasonal influenza vaccinations each recruit few new T cells.

TCRdb processed the RT-PCR reads anew with MiXCR; each CDR3 protein has one entry. The sample lists about 620,000 distinct CDR3 sequences; about 11% were seen once. This CDR3 is built from 14 residues. V was cut by 8 bases and J by 6 bases, with 20 bases left in between. These sequences were also reported in another study, on T cells expressing NK-cell markers. Per that study: The authors made TCR beta cDNA libraries by 5'RACE template switching. This switching added a universal primer site and UMIs. Repertoire data for TCR beta were derived from sorted T cells (CD3+CD56+NKG2C+, CD3+CD56+NKG2C- and CD3+CD56-NKG2C+).

The rearrangement uses TRBV12-3 or TRBV12-4 and TRBJ2-7; no firm D call. Specimen: PBMCs from blood, collected on the day of vaccination. The clonotype originates from a man aged 45 to 65 who received an inactivated influenza vaccine. The DNA of the CDR3 is TGTGCCAGCTCTCTATACCGGGCGCAGAGCGAGCAGTACTTC. This gives the protein CASSLYRAQSEQYF.